This TCR beta chain was documented in a study of shared clonotypes between healthy human individuals. The CDR3 is 12 amino acids. V was cut by 6 bases and J by 3 bases, with 12 bases left in between. The V gene's germline CDR1 is SQVTM and CDR2 ANQGSEA. TCRdb keeps only in-frame clones here, not all; method: immunoSEQ multiplex PCR. The table has 1,400,000 or so clones, 97% to 99% seen once; the top ten hold 0.36%. The sample was naive CD4+ T cells sorted from blood. Specified subset: CD45RA+ positively selected. This TCR came from a man aged 25-45 years in good health. The gene calls are TRBV29-1 and TRBJ2-7; D remains unclear. The CDR3 nucleotides read TGCAGCGTATCGGCGGTAAGCTACGAGCAGTACTTC. Encoded protein: CSVSAVSYEQYF.